Below, 8 T cell receptor beta chains from the same sample are listed, as sequenced in a study of human T cells and chemical hapten exposure. TCRdb itself ran the RACE reads through MiXCR, one entry per CDR3 protein. The sample yields 200,000 to 300,000 distinct CDR3 sequences, approximately 8.6% seen once. Indicated time point: pre-sensitization, week 0. Specified treatment: therapeutic diphenylcyclopropenone sensitization with weekly scalp DPC. The source was whole blood, collected in connection with sensitization to the hapten diphenylcyclopropenone (DPC). The receptors were gathered from a woman in her thirties or forties with alopecia areata. Some clones in this sample may be carry-over from other donors' samples.

In its sample, this clonotype was seen many times. CDR3 sequence reads: CSARGQVWYEQYF. CDR3 coding DNA: TGCAGTGCCCGAGGACAGGTTTGGTACGAGCAGTACTTC. This chain joins TRBV20-1 and TRBJ2-7; 7 positions match TRBD1. The CDR3 has 13 amino acids. In germline, CDR1 is DFQATT, CDR2 SNEGSKA (reference sequence). V gave up 6 bases and J gave up 4 bases; unmatched junction bases: 9.

For this clonotype: This could be a read error, since a much larger clone is one nucleotide away. This chain links TRBV4-3 with TRBJ2-3; D not certain. CDR1 LGHNA and CDR2 YSLEER come from the germline V gene. The CDR3 sequence is 14 residues long. The CDR3 DNA reads as TGCGCCAGCAACCAAGCCCATTTTGGAGATACGCAGTATTTT. Residues: CASNQAHFGDTQYF.

This chain joins TRBV18 and TRBJ1-1; D is unclear. CDR3 length: 15 residues. CDR1 and CDR2 (germline): KGHSH, LQKENI. Trimming took off 1 base at V and 0 bases at J, with 9 bases between the two ends. CDR3 in DNA: TGTGCCAGCTCACCACTGGCGAGACTGAACACTGAAGCTTTCTTT. It is translated as CASSPLARLNTEAFF.

This clonotype was observed many times. V is TRBV12-5 and J is TRBJ2-1; 7 bases map to TRBD2. The trim removed 7 bases at V and 6 bases at J, leaving 12 bases unmatched. The germline V gene has CDR1 LGHNT and CDR2 FRNRAP. This CDR3 has 15 residues. DNA of the CDR3: TGTGCTAGTGCACCGACGGCGGGAGTAGGCAATGAGCAGTTCTTC. As protein: CASAPTAGVGNEQFF.

This clonotype was found many times. The chain combines TRBV29-1 with TRBJ1-1; D is unresolved. CDR1 and CDR2 (germline): SQVTM, ANQGSEA. This CDR3 is built from 15 residues. Trimming removed 1 base from V and 3 bases from J, with 15 bases in between. For the CDR3, the DNA is TGCAGCGTTGAAGGTGAGGACGGCCGGTACACTGAAGCTTTCTTT. Amino acid sequence: CSVEGEDGRYTEAFF. Drawing the rest from reference TRBV29-1 and TRBJ1-1, the complete variable domain is SAVISQKPSRDICQRGTSLTIQCQVDSQVTMMFWYRQQPGQSLTLIATANQGSEATYESGFVIDKFPISRPNLTFSTLTVSNMSPEDSSIYLCSVEGEDGRYTEAFFGQGTRLTVV.

The chain carries TRBV14 and TRBJ2-7; D may match TRBD1 or TRBD2 (5 bases each). The germline V gene encodes CDR1 SGHDN and CDR2 FVKESK. This CDR3 has 13 amino acids. The germline V and J ends were trimmed by 1 base and 2 bases, with 6 bases remaining between them. CDR3 amino acids: CASSQVGPYEQYF. DNA of the CDR3: TGTGCCAGCAGCCAAGTGGGACCCTACGAGCAGTACTTC.

The CDR3 here is CASSSLGGGASHEQYF. In DNA form, the CDR3 reads TGTGCCAGCAGTTCCCTCGGGGGCGGGGCCAGCCACGAGCAGTACTTC. The chain recombines TRBV6-6 with TRBJ2-7, with D possibly called TRBD1 or TRBD2 (6 bases each). CDR1 is MNHNY and CDR2 is SVGAGI in the germline V gene (reference sequence). The CDR3 extends over 16 amino acids. V dropped 4 bases and J dropped 5 bases, with 21 bases sitting between them.

Only a few counts were recorded for this clonotype. This chain joins TRBV6-1 and TRBJ1-5; D gene uncertain. Trimming took off 6 bases at V and 0 bases at J, with 12 bases between the two ends. This CDR3 has 15 amino acids. Germline V CDR1 and CDR2: MNHNS, SASEGT. The CDR3 coding sequence is TGTGCCAGCAGGGTCGATCCATATAGCAATCAGCCCCAGCATTTT. Residues: CASRVDPYSNQPQHF.